The clone carrying this TCR beta chain was counted only a few times. Antigen: not known. This may be a read error, as it is one base from a much larger clone. V was trimmed by 2 bases and J by 6 bases, leaving 18 bases between them. Germline CDR1 and CDR2: SGHRS and YFSETQ. The CDR3 runs 15 residues. The entry originates in a study of tumor-infiltrating lymphocytes in primary liver carcinoma. The study's findings and limits: Among top clones, only about 7-25% appeared in all five tumor regions. A significantly higher top-250-clone fraction was found in tumors than in blood (p = 0.039).

Starting material for RNA and DNA co-extraction consisted of roughly 19-34 mg of unsorted bulk tissue. Patients in the cohort were treatment-naive and living with chronic HBV infection. All of the tumor samples contained over 80% viable tumor cells. Reverse transcription of 450 to 500 ng total RNA with a constant-region primer produced TCR beta cDNA. Three-round nested multiplex PCR performed with slightly modified ARM-PCR produced the TCR beta libraries. It was with TRBV1-TRBV30 forward primers and a C-beta reverse primer that the first two PCR rounds were run, at about 10 cycles each. TCRdb ran MiXCR on the multiplex PCR reads and lists one entry per CDR3 protein. The sample shows tens of thousands of distinct CDR3 sequences, about three quarters of them seen only once.

Sequenced input: liver tumor tissue from sampling region 4. Subset defined: tumor region T4, right-lateral pole. This sequence joins TRBV5-1 and TRBJ2-7; tentative D call: TRBD1 (5 bases). This clonotype originated in a man in his forties with primary liver carcinoma and hepatitis B virus infection. CDR3 region: CASSFHGHGAGEQYF. The CDR3 DNA reads as TGCGCCAGCAGCTTCCACGGACATGGGGCAGGCGAGCAGTACTTC.